This T cell receptor (beta chain) comes out of a study of blood T cell repertoires in COVID-19. Across the whole study: T cells, B-cell-depleted T cells, or PBMCs supplied cDNA or gDNA.

This study enrolled people aged roughly 18 to 90 from about two dozen US geographic areas. Each participant's cohort was designated according to participant-reported clinical history. In the authors' workflow: Estimation of nucleated cell counts relied on the amplification of reference gene primers. Sequenced by immunoSEQ multiplex PCR; TCRdb stores in-frame clones only, minus some. V, J and clone size are those of that table, while D and trimming were read from the DNA. The table includes about 440,000 clones, around 90% detected once. The sequenced sample was PBMCs or T cells enriched from blood (not recorded which). The TCR was taken from a young woman with acute COVID-19.

CDR3 in amino acids: CASSQGLQGTNSPLHF. CDR3 nucleotide sequence: TGCGCCAGCAGCCAAGGATTACAGGGCACGAATTCACCCCTCCACTTT. This sequence joins TRBV4-1 and TRBJ1-6; a weak D match, TRBD1 (6 bases). V was shortened by 1 base and J by 7 bases, with 14 bases between the two germline ends. Germline CDR1 reads MGHRA; CDR2 reads YSYEKL. The length of the CDR3 is 16 residues.